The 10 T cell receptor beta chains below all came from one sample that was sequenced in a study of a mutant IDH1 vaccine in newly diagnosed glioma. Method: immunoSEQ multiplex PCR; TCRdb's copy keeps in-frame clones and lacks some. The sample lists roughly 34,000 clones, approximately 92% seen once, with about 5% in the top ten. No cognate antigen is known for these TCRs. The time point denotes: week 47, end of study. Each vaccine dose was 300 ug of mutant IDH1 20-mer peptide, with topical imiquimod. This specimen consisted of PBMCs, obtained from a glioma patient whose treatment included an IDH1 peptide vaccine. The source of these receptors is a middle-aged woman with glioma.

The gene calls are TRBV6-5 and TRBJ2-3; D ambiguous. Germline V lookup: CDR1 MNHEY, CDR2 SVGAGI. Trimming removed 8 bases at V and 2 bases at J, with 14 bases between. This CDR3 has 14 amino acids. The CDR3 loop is CASCTAQITDTQYF. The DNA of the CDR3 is TGTGCCAGCTGTACAGCCCAAATCACAGATACGCAGTATTTT.

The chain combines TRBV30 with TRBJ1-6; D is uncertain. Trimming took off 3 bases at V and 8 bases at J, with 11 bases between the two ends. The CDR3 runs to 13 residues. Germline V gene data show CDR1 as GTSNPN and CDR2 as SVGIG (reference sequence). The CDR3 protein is CAWRVHLHSPLHF. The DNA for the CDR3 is TGTGCCTGGAGGGTCCATCTGCATTCACCCCTCCACTTT.

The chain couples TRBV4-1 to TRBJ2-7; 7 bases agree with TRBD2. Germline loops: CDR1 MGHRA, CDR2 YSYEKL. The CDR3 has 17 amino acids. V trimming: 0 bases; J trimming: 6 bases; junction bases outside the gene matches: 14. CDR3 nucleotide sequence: TGCGCCAGCAGCCAAGATCTAGGACGTGGGGACTACCTCGAGCAGTACTTC. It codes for CASSQDLGRGDYLEQYF.

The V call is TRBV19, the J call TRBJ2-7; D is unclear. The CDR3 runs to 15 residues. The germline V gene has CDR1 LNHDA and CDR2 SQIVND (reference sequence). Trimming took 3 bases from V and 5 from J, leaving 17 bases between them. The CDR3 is CASSIGPLEINEQYF. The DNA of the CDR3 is TGTGCCAGTAGTATTGGGCCCCTGGAGATTAACGAGCAGTACTTC.

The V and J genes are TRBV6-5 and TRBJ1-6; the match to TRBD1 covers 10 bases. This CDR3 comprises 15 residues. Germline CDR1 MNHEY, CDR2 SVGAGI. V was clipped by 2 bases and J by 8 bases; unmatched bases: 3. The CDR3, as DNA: TGTGCCAGCAGTTACGGGGACAGGGGTGATTCACCCCTCCACTTT. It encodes CASSYGDRGDSPLHF.

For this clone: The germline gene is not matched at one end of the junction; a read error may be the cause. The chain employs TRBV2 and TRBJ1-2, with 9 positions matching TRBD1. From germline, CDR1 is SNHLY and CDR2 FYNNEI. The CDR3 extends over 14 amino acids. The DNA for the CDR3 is TGTGCCAGCATTTTCGGGACAGGGTCCTATAGCTACACCTTC. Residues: CASIFGTGSYSYTF.

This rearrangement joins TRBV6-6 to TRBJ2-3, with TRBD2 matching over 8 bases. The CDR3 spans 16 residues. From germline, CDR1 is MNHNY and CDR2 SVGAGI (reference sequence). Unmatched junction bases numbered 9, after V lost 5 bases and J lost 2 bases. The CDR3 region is CASSGTSGYDTDTQYF. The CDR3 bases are TGTGCCAGCAGTGGAACTAGCGGCTACGACACAGATACGCAGTATTTT.

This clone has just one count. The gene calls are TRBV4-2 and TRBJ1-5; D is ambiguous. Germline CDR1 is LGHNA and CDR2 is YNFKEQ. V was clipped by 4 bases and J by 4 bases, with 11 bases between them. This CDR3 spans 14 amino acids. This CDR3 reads CASSPESGNQPQHF. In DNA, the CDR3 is TGTGCCAGCAGCCCCGAGAGTGGGAATCAGCCCCAGCATTTT.

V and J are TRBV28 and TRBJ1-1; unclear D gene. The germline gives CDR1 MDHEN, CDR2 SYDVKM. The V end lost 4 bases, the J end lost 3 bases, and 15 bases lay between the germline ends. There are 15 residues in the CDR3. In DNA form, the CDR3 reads TGTGCCAGCAGTTCATCCCCGGTGGGCGACACTGAAGCTTTCTTT. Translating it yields CASSSSPVGDTEAFF. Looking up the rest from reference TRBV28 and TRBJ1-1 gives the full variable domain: DVKVTQSSRYLVKRTGEKVFLECVQDMDHENMFWYRQDPGLGLRLIYFSYDVKMKEKGDIPEGYSVSREKKERFSLILESASTNQTSMYLCASSSSPVGDTEAFFGQGTRLTVV.

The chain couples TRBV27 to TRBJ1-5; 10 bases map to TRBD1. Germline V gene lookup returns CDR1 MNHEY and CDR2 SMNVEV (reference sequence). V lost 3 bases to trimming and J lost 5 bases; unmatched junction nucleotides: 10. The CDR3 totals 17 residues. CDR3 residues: CASSFGGVGTGDQPQHF. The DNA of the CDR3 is TGTGCCAGCAGTTTTGGGGGAGTCGGGACAGGGGATCAGCCCCAGCATTTT.